This TCR beta chain was found in a study of shared clonotypes between healthy human individuals (dated by TCRdb to the early 2020s). Some background on the complete study: The cohort comprised two women and a few men aged 18 to 49 years. For each donor, CD4 naive and CD4 memory were each given three plates, CD8 naive was given two plates, and CD8 memory was given one plate. To estimate repertoire size and how much clonotypes are shared between individuals, the study performed deep sequencing of blood TCR repertoires from a handful of healthy adults. To increase sequencing depth and limit assay-specific biases, TCR repertoire library preparation and sequencing were carried out by different laboratories using diverse techniques. Each donor's leukapheresis produced roughly between roughly 0.85 and 10 billion PBMCs. The full study reports these points: Sharing across several donors was observed for around 5% of naive CD4, less than 4% of naive CD8, 2.3% of memory CD4, and around 0.4% of memory CD8 clonotypes. Naive subsets generally had larger estimated clonotype richness than memory subsets. Higher generation probabilities were observed for clonotypes shared by all four sorted-subset donors than for non-shared clonotypes. Because the study included only a small number of donors, the genetic and exposure-history diversity represented was limited. Pairwise subsampling indicated that sequencing depth was expected to affect the degree of clonotype sharing among donors. Sampling was restricted to blood, and TCR repertoires in tissues likely differ from the TCR repertoires found in blood. Even with the large sequencing depth, rarefaction of the sorted-subset datasets indicated that sequencing was incomplete.

TCR CDR3 regions were amplified from genomic DNA by multiplex PCR using the deep immunoSEQ assay. Genomic DNA extracted from each cell subset was distributed evenly over all wells of several immunoSEQ 96-well plates, and each plate served as one replicate. For sorted subsets, roughly 200 ng of genomic DNA, equivalent to 25,000 to 35,000 T cell genomes, went into each replicate PCR. Purified libraries were quantified with a Qubit 3.0 fluorometer, sized on a Bioanalyzer 2100, and re-quantified with the KAPA Library Quantification kit. Each immunoSEQ 96-well plate was sequenced on its own single-read 150-cycle Illumina NextSeq 550 flow cell. Under the source paper's analysis protocol: Because the immunoSEQ output held only junctional sequences and lacked quality scores, the filtering could not match the filtering applied to full-length reads. To assign V/J genes and CDR3, sequences were annotated using PyIR, a Python wrapper for IgBLAST v1.9, with IMGT germline references. Reads were filtered out if the reads had weak V/J assignments (E-value above 1e-6), no CDR3, stop codons, out-of-frame junctions, or ambiguous translated residues. V3J clonotypes were defined as sequences sharing an identical inferred V gene, J gene, and CDR3 amino acid sequence. Percentage overlap between repertoires was computed as shared unique clonotypes divided by the size of the smaller repertoire. RTK rarefaction, the Chao1 estimator, and Recon v2.1 estimates of unobserved clonotypes were used to assess repertoire richness. Generation probabilities were computed with OLGA for all TCRbeta clonotypes obtained by the gDNA method from four donors. The clones in this table, taken by TCRdb from immuneACCESS, are in-frame only. Not every clone is retained; where verified, under half of the shortfall comes from an unresolved V gene, and the cause of the rest is unknown. D and trimming come from the DNA, and the V and J calls and clone size come from that table. Within this sample are over 2 million clones, with approximately 90% of them counted one time only. The ten largest clones take up more than 0.35% of the sample.

Its CDR3 holds 12 amino acids, cysteine through phenylalanine. The retained sequence is limited to the CDR3, 36 bases, with the frame set at the first base. CDR1 and CDR2 (MNHNY, SVGAGI) derive from the germline V gene (reference sequence). V sheds 0 bases and J sheds 8 bases, leaving 7 bases between their ends. Healthy HIV-negative adults with no recently reported acute infections or vaccinations were included as donors. Every donor was a Caucasian adult residing in Nashville, Tennessee, USA. CD4+ T cells were enriched through magnetic negative selection, after which naive cells were positively selected on CD45RA and the remaining negative fraction served as the memory subset. After blood collection by leukapheresis, PBMCs were isolated using Ficoll-Histopaque density gradient centrifugation and then cryopreserved in the vapor phase of liquid nitrogen. Purity and quantity of every magnetically sorted T cell population were checked by analytical flow cytometry. From each sorted fraction, genomic DNA was isolated and quantified by UV absorbance on a Nanodrop 2000c.

Turning to this clone: What antigen it recognizes has not been identified. Qualities for individual bases were not recorded, and no much larger clone is one base off.

The clonotype was recovered from a man between 18 and 29 years old in good health. Some clones in this sample may be carry-over from other donors' samples. The sequenced material came from naive CD4+ T cells from PBMCs. This specimen's cell subset or site label, per the study, means: CD45RA+ positively selected. The rearrangement combines TRBV6-6 with TRBJ1-1, with the D gene not clear enough to name. Here the CDR3 is given as CASSYSASEAFF. The bases are TGTGCCAGCAGTTACTCGGCCTCAGAAGCTTTCTTT.